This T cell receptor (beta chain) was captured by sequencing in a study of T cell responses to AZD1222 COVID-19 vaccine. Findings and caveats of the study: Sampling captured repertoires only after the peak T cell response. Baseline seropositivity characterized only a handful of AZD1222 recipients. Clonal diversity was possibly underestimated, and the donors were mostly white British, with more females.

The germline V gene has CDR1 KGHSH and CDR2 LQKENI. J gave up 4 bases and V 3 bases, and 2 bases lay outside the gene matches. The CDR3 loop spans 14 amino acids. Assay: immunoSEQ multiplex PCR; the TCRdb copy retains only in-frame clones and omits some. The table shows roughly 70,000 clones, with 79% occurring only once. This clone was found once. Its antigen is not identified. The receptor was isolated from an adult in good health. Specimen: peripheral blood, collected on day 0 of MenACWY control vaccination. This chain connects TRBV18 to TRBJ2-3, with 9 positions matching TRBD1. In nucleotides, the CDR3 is TGTGCCAGCTCACCGGGACAGGGATCAGATACGCAGTATTTT. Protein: CASSPGQGSDTQYF.